These 20 T cell receptor beta chains came from one sample sequenced in a study of T cells after yellow fever vaccination. TCRdb redid the calling of the 5' RACE reads with MiXCR, one entry per CDR3 protein. The sample lists 360,000 or so distinct CDR3 sequences; 11% were seen once. This specimen consisted of PBMCs, obtained on the day of the first yellow fever vaccination. These receptors were collected from a man aged 18 to 30 who received the YFV17D yellow fever vaccine.

This clonotype was seen only a few times. V gene TRBV7-2 combines with J gene TRBJ2-7, with TRBD1 identical over 9 bases. Germline assignment: CDR1 SGHTA and CDR2 FQGNSA. V lost 4 bases to trimming and J lost 7 bases; unmatched junction nucleotides: 17. The CDR3 has 17 residues. DNA for the CDR3: TGTGCCAGCAGCTCCTCCCGCTTCGGGACAGGGTTGGAAGAGCAGTACGTC. This codes for CASSSSRFGTGLEEQYV.

This clonotype occurred a few times. The chain carries TRBV24-1 and TRBJ2-7; D call uncertain. The CDR3 consists of 13 residues. Looked up from germline, CDR1 is KGHDR and CDR2 is SFDVKD. As DNA, the CDR3 is TGTCCGCCACCCCCCGCCACGACATACGAGCAGTACTTC. Translating gives CPPPPATTYEQYF.

In this sample, this clonotype turned up a few times. V is TRBV7-9 and J is TRBJ2-3; no definite D call. This CDR3 spans 13 amino acids. V lost 2 bases, J lost 10 bases, and 13 bases lay in between. CDR1 and CDR2 (germline): SEHNR, FQNEAQ (reference sequence). CDR3 protein: CASSLYMDQAQYF. DNA for the CDR3: TGTGCCAGCAGCTTATACATGGACCAGGCGCAGTATTTT.

The V gene is TRBV5-1, the J gene TRBJ1-4; maybe TRBD1 (5 bases). The CDR3 runs to 17 residues. Germline-derived CDR1 and CDR2 are SGHRS and YFSETQ. The germline V and J ends were trimmed by 3 bases and 0 bases, with 15 bases remaining between them. CDR3 DNA: TGCGCCAGCAGCTGGGGACCCGAGAGGGCAACTAATGAAAAACTGTTTTTT. It translates to CASSWGPERATNEKLFF.

There are a few counts of this clonotype. The chain uses TRBV30 and TRBJ2-7; D remains unclear. V was trimmed by 0 bases and J by 2 bases, leaving 8 bases between them. Per the germline V gene, CDR1 is GTSNPN and CDR2 is SVGIG (reference sequence). The CDR3 sequence is 13 residues long. The CDR3 nucleotides read TGTGCCTGGAGTGTCCGGATCCCCTACGAGCAGTACTTC. As protein: CAWSVRIPYEQYF.

This sequence joins TRBV7-2 and TRBJ2-1; 16 nucleotides align to TRBD2. This CDR3 contains 14 residues. V was pared by 4 bases and J by 15 bases, with 6 bases of the junction left unmatched. In germline, CDR1 is SGHTA, CDR2 FQGNSA. CDR3 sequence (DNA): TGTGCCAGCAGCTCCCCGGGACTAGCGGGGGGGGGGTTCTTC. Translation gives CASSSPGLAGGGFF.

The chain uses TRBV24-1 and TRBJ1-2; TRBD1 matches at 7 bases. Germline CDR1 is KGHDR and CDR2 is SFDVKD. V lost 3 bases and J lost 5; bases outside the gene matches: 2. The CDR3 runs to 13 residues. The CDR3 reads CATSDPTGYGYTF. As DNA, the CDR3 is TGTGCCACCAGTGATCCGACAGGGTATGGCTACACCTTC.

The chain combines TRBV6-5 with TRBJ1-2; D is ambiguous. Germline V CDR1 and CDR2: MNHEY, SVGAGI. The ends were cut back, 0 bases at V and 2 bases at J, with 10 bases in the middle. The CDR3 extends over 15 amino acids. CDR3 region: CASSYSFEENYGYTF. The DNA for the CDR3 is TGTGCCAGCAGTTACTCGTTTGAAGAAAACTATGGCTACACCTTC.

This clonotype was counted between two and nine times. The genes are TRBV5-1 and TRBJ2-3, with D unclear. The CDR3 loop spans 13 amino acids. Germline CDR1 SGHRS, CDR2 YFSETQ. V lost 4 bases and J 5 bases, leaving 11 bases between the germline ends. The CDR3 region is CASSAPSEDTQYF. CDR3 nucleotides: TGCGCCAGCAGCGCCCCAAGTGAAGATACGCAGTATTTT.

The chain employs TRBV10-2 and TRBJ2-5; the match to TRBD2 covers 8 bases. After removal of 2 bases from V and 5 bases from J, the junction contained 4 bases not matched to a gene. From germline, CDR1 is WSHSY and CDR2 SAAADI. The CDR3 covers 14 residues. This CDR3 is CASSETSGQETQYF. Here the CDR3 DNA reads TGCGCCAGCAGTGAGACTAGCGGCCAGGAGACCCAGTACTTC.

The chain carries TRBV12-3 or TRBV12-4 and TRBJ1-5; D unclear. Trimming stripped 5 bases from V and 1 base from J, with 9 bases between. The CDR3 extends over 14 amino acids. This chain's CDR3 is CASSQSDSNQPQHF. CDR3 DNA sequence: TGTGCCAGCAGTCAATCGGACAGCAATCAGCCCCAGCATTTT.

This clonotype was recorded a few times. V is TRBV6-2 or TRBV6-3 and J is TRBJ2-7; D might be TRBD2 (5 bases). V was cut by 2 bases and J by 10 bases, with 9 bases left in between. The length of the CDR3 is 11 residues. Germline V gene data show CDR1 as MNHEY and CDR2 as SVGEGT. CDR3 region: CASSYQGRQYV. In DNA, the CDR3 is TGTGCCAGCAGTTACCAAGGGAGACAGTACGTC.

The table lists this clonotype with many counts. V gene TRBV5-1 combines with J gene TRBJ2-5; 7 bases are a match to TRBD2. This CDR3 has 14 amino acids. V lost 4 bases to trimming and J lost 5 bases; unmatched junction nucleotides: 8. From germline, CDR1 is SGHRS and CDR2 YFSETQ. CDR3 coding DNA: TGCGCCAGCAGCCTTCTCAGCGGGGTGGAGACCCAGTACTTC. Protein product: CASSLLSGVETQYF.

This clonotype was counted at least ten times. Its ends do not fully match the called genes, so a read error is possible. The CDR3 sequence: CASSLADEQFF. The DNA of the CDR3 is TGCGCCAGCAGCTTGGCGGACGAGCAGTTCTTC. J is TRBJ2-1 and V is TRBV12-3 or TRBV12-4, with no clear D. The CDR3 runs 11 residues.

The V gene is TRBV28, the J gene TRBJ1-2; 7 bases fit TRBD1. CDR1 is MDHEN and CDR2 is SYDVKM in the germline V gene. V gave up 2 bases and J gave up 2 bases; unmatched junction bases: 11. CDR3 length: 17 amino acids. CDR3 nucleotides: TGTGCCAGCAGTTTAGAAGACAGGGTTCATCGAAACTATGGCTACACCTTC. This translates into CASSLEDRVHRNYGYTF.

This chain links TRBV15 with TRBJ2-1; 8 bases line up with TRBD1. The CDR3 extends over 17 amino acids. Unmatched junction bases numbered 12, after V lost 0 bases and J lost 8 bases. CDR1 LNHNV and CDR2 YYDKDF come from the germline V gene (reference sequence). The CDR3 bases are TGTGCCACCAGCAGAGATTTGCTCGACAGGGGCGTTCATGAGCAGTTCTTC. It yields the protein CATSRDLLDRGVHEQFF.

This clonotype was picked up a small number of times. This chain connects TRBV4-1 to TRBJ2-1; TRBD2 agrees at 11 bases. V lost 1 base and J lost 6; bases outside the gene matches: 5. The CDR3 loop spans 16 amino acids. Per the germline V gene, CDR1 is MGHRA and CDR2 is YSYEKL. CDR3: CASSQVSGGAGNEQFF. In nucleotides, the CDR3 is TGCGCCAGCAGCCAAGTTAGCGGGGGGGCAGGCAATGAGCAGTTCTTC.

This clonotype was seen only a few times. The chain links TRBV7-9 to TRBJ2-5; D is undetermined. CDR1 SEHNR and CDR2 FQNEAQ come from the germline V gene (reference sequence). Between the trimmed V and J ends, which lost 2 bases and 5 bases, there was a span of 9 bases. The CDR3 extends over 13 amino acids. The CDR3 region has the DNA TGTGCCAGCAGCTTACTGGCCCTGGAGACCCAGTACTTC. This gives the protein CASSLLALETQYF.

This clonotype was detected many times. V and J are TRBV6-2 or TRBV6-3 and TRBJ2-1; TRBD2 is a possible D gene (5 bases). With 0 bases removed from V and 4 bases from J, the gap between germline ends came to 7 bases. The CDR3 runs to 14 residues. In germline, CDR1 is MNHEY, CDR2 SVGEGT. The CDR3 DNA follows: TGTGCCAGCAGTTACTCGAAGCGGTACAATGAGCAGTTCTTC. Encoded protein: CASSYSKRYNEQFF.

This clonotype came up many times. V is TRBV5-1 and J is TRBJ2-7; no definite D call. The CDR3 covers 14 residues. V was trimmed by 1 base and J by 0 bases, leaving 8 bases between them. Germline CDR1 SGHRS, CDR2 YFSETQ. The CDR3 nucleotides are TGCGCCAGCAGCTTGACGGTCCGCTCCTACGAGCAGTACTTC. This gives the protein CASSLTVRSYEQYF.